The clone carrying this T cell receptor (beta chain) turned up a few times. Its specificity is not known. The PCR ran on 60 Vbeta and 13 Jbeta primers. The assay was immunoSEQ multiplex PCR, and TCRdb's table has in-frame clones only and misses some. The table records under 150,000 clones, nearly 80% of them present only once. This entry is derived from a study of cytomegalovirus exposure and HLA in healthy donors. Study observations and caveats: A prior analysis recorded that most TCR beta V segments were productive about 90% or about 30% of the time. There were approximately 150 TCR beta chains listed as cytomegalovirus-associated.

The sequenced sample was PBMCs. This TCR came from a woman in her 30s in good health and CMV-seronegative.

The CDR3 region has the DNA TGTGCCAGCAGCTTTATAAATGAGCAGTTCTTC. Protein product: CASSFINEQFF. The gene calls are TRBV7-2 and TRBJ2-1; D uncertain. The length of the CDR3 is 11 residues. Trimming cost V 3 bases and J 7 bases, with 4 bases left between them. Per the germline V gene, CDR1 is SGHTA and CDR2 is FQGNSA.